What follows are 25 T cell receptor beta chains derived from one specimen sequenced in a study of blood T cells in healthy people across ages. Next came a second PCR, run for about 7 to 12 cycles, which used a sample-barcoded 5' primer along with a J-beta primer mix. MiXCR, applied by TCRdb to the 5' RACE reads, yields one record per CDR3 protein. The table has hundreds of thousands of distinct CDR3 sequences, 25% to 30% seen once; the top ten hold 15% to 20%. The sequenced sample consisted of blood. Source of these receptors: a woman of 80 years or more in good health.

Ten or more counts support this clonotype. This rearrangement joins TRBV2 to TRBJ2-5; 7 bases align to TRBD2. The germline V gene encodes CDR1 SNHLY and CDR2 FYNNEI. The CDR3 contains 15 residues. V was pared by 7 bases and J by 0 bases, with 8 bases of the junction left unmatched. This CDR3 reads CASILGGTNQETQYF. Here the CDR3 DNA reads TGTGCCAGCATCCTGGGAGGGACGAACCAAGAGACCCAGTACTTC. Based on the CDR3 plus reference TRBV2 and TRBJ2-5, the full variable domain is EPEVTQTPSHQVTQMGQEVILRCVPISNHLYFYWYRQILGQKVEFLVSFYNNEISEKSEIFDDQFSVERPDGSNFTLKIRSTKLEDSAMYFCASILGGTNQETQYFGPGTRLLVL.

This clonotype was found many times. The rearrangement uses TRBV2 and TRBJ2-5; 7 bases are shared with TRBD2. The CDR3 has 16 residues. Germline V lookup: CDR1 SNHLY, CDR2 FYNNEI. V dropped 3 bases and J dropped 2; count of bases not matched to a gene: 9. CDR3 DNA: TGTGCCAGCAGTGATATGGGGGGGTCCCCACAAGAGACCCAGTACTTC. This encodes CASSDMGGSPQETQYF.

This clonotype was recorded at least ten times. V is TRBV18 and J is TRBJ2-3, with 8 positions matching TRBD2. The CDR3 is 16 residues long. V lost 6 bases, J lost 4 bases, and 12 bases stayed unmatched. Germline values: CDR1 KGHSH, CDR2 LQKENI. The DNA of the CDR3 is TGTGCCAGCTCCCGTTTGGGAGCGGGGGTCTCAGATACGCAGTATTTT. It translates to CASSRLGAGVSDTQYF.

The chain carries TRBV12-3 or TRBV12-4 and TRBJ1-1, with D perhaps matching TRBD1 (6 bases). The CDR3 is made up of 19 amino acids. Trimming cost V 2 bases and J 1 base, with 23 bases left between them. CDR3 DNA sequence: TGTGCCAGCAGTTTATGGGTGCGGGGGGCGAAAGGATGGAACACTGAAGCTTTCTTT. Translated, it gives CASSLWVRGAKGWNTEAFF.

The V gene is TRBV15, the J gene TRBJ2-5, with a tentative D call TRBD1 (5 bases). CDR3 length equals 15 residues. Germline CDR1 reads LNHNV; CDR2 reads YYDKDF (reference sequence). The V and J ends lost 0 bases and 2 bases respectively, with 10 bases between them. Written as DNA, the CDR3 is TGTGCCACCAGCAGAGATCCAGGGCCGCAAGAGACCCAGTACTTC. Its translation is CATSRDPGPQETQYF.

This clonotype was counted at least ten times. The V gene is TRBV20-1, the J gene TRBJ1-4; 10 bases line up with TRBD1. V shed 5 bases, J shed 0 bases, and the junction held 18 bases outside the gene matches. The CDR3 covers 20 residues. CDR1 is DFQATT, CDR2 SNEGSKA, per germline (reference sequence). The DNA of the CDR3 is TGCAGTGCTGGGAGGATGGATAGGACAGGGGGAATTTCAACTAATGAAAAACTGTTTTTT. It encodes CSAGRMDRTGGISTNEKLFF.

The rearrangement joins TRBV7-9 to TRBJ2-3; D might be TRBD1 or TRBD2, each matching 5 bases. Deletions cut 0 bases from V and 6 bases from J, with 13 bases between. There are 15 residues in the CDR3. Germline CDR1 SEHNR, CDR2 FQNEAQ (reference sequence). CDR3 in DNA: TGTGCCAGCAGCTTAGCGGTGGGGGTTCGGGATACGCAGTATTTT. Protein product: CASSLAVGVRDTQYF.

This clonotype appeared a few times. The chain joins TRBV12-3 or TRBV12-4 to TRBJ1-1; D remains ambiguous. Between the trimmed V and J ends, which lost 3 bases and 11 bases, there was a span of 16 bases. This CDR3 is built from 13 residues. The CDR3 protein is CASSFMGSGVAFF. The CDR3 nucleotides read TGTGCCAGCAGTTTTATGGGGAGTGGGGTCGCTTTCTTT.

This clonotype was counted ten times or more. The chain carries TRBV28 and TRBJ2-7; possibly TRBD1 for D (5 bases). The J call is doubtful: the DNA matches TRBJ2-5 better. The CDR3 runs 13 residues. Germline CDR1 MDHEN, CDR2 SYDVKM. The CDR3 DNA reads as TGTGCCAGCAGTATAGGGGCGGCGGAGACCCAGTACTTC. This codes for CASSIGAAETQYF.

The chain joins TRBV7-2 to TRBJ2-3; D is unclear. This CDR3 is built from 14 residues. V was cut by 1 base and J by 0 bases, with 5 bases left in between. Per germline, CDR1 SGHTA and CDR2 FQGNSA. CDR3 in DNA: TGTGCCAGCAGCTTAGAGTACAGCACAGATACGCAGTATTTT. Its protein is CASSLEYSTDTQYF. Supplemented by reference TRBV7-2 and TRBJ2-3, the full variable domain reads GAGVSQSPSNKVTEKGKDVELRCDPISGHTALYWYRQSLGQGLEFLIYFQGNSAPDKSGLPSDRFSAERTGGSVSTLTIQRTQQEDSAVYLCASSLEYSTDTQYFGPGTRLTVL.

This clonotype has ten or more counts. V is TRBV19 and J is TRBJ2-7, with D uncertain. Germline CDR1 is LNHDA and CDR2 is SQIVND (reference sequence). The CDR3 sequence is 14 residues long. Trimming pared 5 bases from V and 2 bases from J, leaving 13 bases between. The CDR3 is CASSPAGAPYEQYF. CDR3 sequence (DNA): TGTGCCAGTAGTCCCGCCGGAGCGCCCTACGAGCAGTACTTC. The entire variable domain, with the rest obtained from reference TRBV19 and TRBJ2-7, is as follows: DGGITQSPKYLFRKEGQNVTLSCEQNLNHDAMYWYRQDPGQGLRLIYYSQIVNDFQKGDIAEGYSVSREKKESFPLTVTSAQKNPTAFYLCASSPAGAPYEQYFGPGTRLTVT.

There are many counts of this clonotype. CDR3: CASRRQGYGYTF. The CDR3 DNA is TGTGCCAGCAGGCGACAGGGCTATGGCTACACCTTC. V gene TRBV3-1 combines with J gene TRBJ1-2; 7 bases fit TRBD1. Looked up from germline, CDR1 is LGHDT and CDR2 is YNNKEL (reference sequence). V lost 6 bases, J lost 4 bases, and 2 bases stayed unmatched. The CDR3 covers 12 residues.

Concerning this clonotype itself: A much larger clonotype is one base distant, so this may be a read error. The rearrangement links TRBV7-2 to TRBJ1-1, with D perhaps matching TRBD1 (5 bases). V lost 4 bases, J lost 1 base, and 10 bases lay in between. Germline loops: CDR1 SGHTA, CDR2 FQGNSA. CDR3 length: 14 amino acids. The CDR3 reads CTSSSGPSNTEAFF. The CDR3, as DNA: TGTACCAGCAGCTCAGGGCCCTCGAACACTGAAGCTTTCTTT.

The table lists this clonotype with a few counts. The chain joins TRBV27 to TRBJ1-1; 9 bases are shared with TRBD1. Germline V gives CDR1 MNHEY, CDR2 SMNVEV (reference sequence). With V trimmed by 4 bases and J by 1 base, 7 bases remained unmatched. The CDR3 is 16 residues long. Here the CDR3 reads CASSSNPGQGNTEAFF. CDR3 nucleotides: TGTGCCAGCAGTTCAAACCCGGGACAGGGGAACACTGAAGCTTTCTTT.

V and J are TRBV5-1 and TRBJ2-1, with 7 bases matching TRBD1. J was trimmed by 7 bases and V by 4 bases; bases with no gene match: 8. The CDR3 contains 14 residues. Germline V gene sequence: CDR1 SGHRS, CDR2 YFSETQ. Written as DNA, the CDR3 is TGCGCCAGCAGCCCAGACAGGGTCGGGAATGAGCAGTTCTTC. Amino acids: CASSPDRVGNEQFF.

This clonotype came up many times. V is TRBV6-6 and J is TRBJ1-6, with D possibly TRBD1 on 5 matching bases. Germline CDR1 and CDR2: MNHNY and SVGAGI (reference sequence). This CDR3 spans 12 amino acids. The V gene lost 2 bases and the J gene lost 9 bases, with 5 bases spanning the gap. The CDR3 DNA follows: TGTGCCAGCAGTTACGGGGGTTCACCCCTCCACTTT. Its translation is CASSYGGSPLHF.

This clonotype was recorded many times. The rearrangement uses TRBV6-1 and TRBJ2-7, with D tentatively TRBD1 (5 bases). In germline, CDR1 is MNHNS, CDR2 SASEGT. This CDR3 has 14 residues. Trimming took off 3 bases at V and 3 bases at J, with 12 bases between the two ends. The CDR3 region is CASSEPGRNYEQYF. The DNA of the CDR3 is TGTGCCAGCAGTGAGCCAGGGCGGAACTACGAGCAGTACTTC.

On this clonotype itself: This sequence may be a read error, since a much larger clone differs from it by one base. This chain joins TRBV12-3 or TRBV12-4 and TRBJ1-2, with 7 bases fitting TRBD1. The CDR3 extends over 15 amino acids. Here the CDR3 reads CASSLTGASNCGYTF. The CDR3 DNA sequence: TGTGCCAGCAGTTTAACAGGGGCCTCTAACTGTGGCTACACCTTC.

This clonotype was found a few times. This chain uses TRBV7-2 with TRBJ1-5, with TRBD1 matching 8 bases. V lost 5 bases to trimming and J lost 6 bases; unmatched junction nucleotides: 12. This CDR3 spans 16 amino acids. Germline values: CDR1 SGHTA, CDR2 FQGNSA. The CDR3 loop reads CASSTRTGLGSQPQHF. CDR3 nucleotides: TGTGCCAGCAGCACTCGGACAGGGCTGGGGAGTCAGCCCCAGCATTTT. Filled out from reference TRBV7-2 and TRBJ1-5, the complete variable domain reads GAGVSQSPSNKVTEKGKDVELRCDPISGHTALYWYRQSLGQGLEFLIYFQGNSAPDKSGLPSDRFSAERTGGSVSTLTIQRTQQEDSAVYLCASSTRTGLGSQPQHFGDGTRLSIL.

This clonotype was recorded at least ten times. The V gene is TRBV27, the J gene TRBJ2-6, with D perhaps matching TRBD1 (6 bases). This CDR3 comprises 17 residues. Germline V gene data show CDR1 as MNHEY and CDR2 as SMNVEV (reference sequence). Between the trimmed V and J ends, which lost 4 bases and 0 bases, there was a span of 13 bases. The CDR3 DNA reads as TGTGCCAGCAGTTCACAGGGTGGTCGCTCTGGGGCCAACGTCCTGACTTTC. This sequence encodes CASSSQGGRSGANVLTF.

Notes on this clonotype: A much larger clonotype is one base distant, so this may be a read error. V usage is TRBV10-3 and J usage is TRBJ2-1; D not certain. The DNA end lines up better with TRBJ2-7; the J call may be wrong. The CDR3 runs to 14 residues. Germline V gene sequence: CDR1 ENHRY, CDR2 SYGVKD. The CDR3 sequence is CAIRTTDSYNEQYF. The CDR3 DNA reads TGTGCCATCAGAACGACGGATTCCTACAATGAGCAGTACTTC.

At least ten counts were recorded for this clonotype. The V and J genes are TRBV3-1 and TRBJ2-5; maybe TRBD1 (6 bases). The CDR3 covers 15 residues. CDR1 and CDR2 from the germline V gene are LGHDT and YNNKEL (reference sequence). Trimming removed 1 base from V and 1 base from J, with 10 bases in between. This CDR3 reads CASSQVQGPQETQYF. The CDR3 DNA reads as TGTGCCAGCAGCCAAGTTCAGGGGCCCCAAGAGACCCAGTACTTC.

The chain links TRBV20-1 to TRBJ1-6; possibly TRBD1 for D (5 bases). Germline V gives CDR1 DFQATT, CDR2 SNEGSKA (reference sequence). This CDR3 is 12 amino acids long. With 7 bases removed from V and 10 bases from J, the gap between germline ends came to 14 bases. CDR3 protein: CSVSGTSSPLHF. The CDR3 DNA reads TGCAGTGTTAGTGGGACGTCCTCACCCCTCCACTTT.

This clonotype appeared a few times. The chain joins TRBV18 to TRBJ2-3; 10 nucleotides line up with TRBD1. CDR3 length: 15 amino acids. Germline loops: CDR1 KGHSH, CDR2 LQKENI. V trimming: 5 bases; J trimming: 5 bases; junction bases outside the gene matches: 7. The CDR3 sequence is CASSAGQGGGDTQYF. For the CDR3, the DNA is TGTGCCAGCTCAGCCGGACAGGGGGGCGGAGATACGCAGTATTTT. The whole variable domain, remainder taken from reference TRBV18 and TRBJ2-3, is NAGVMQNPRHLVRRRGQEARLRCSPMKGHSHVYWYRQLPEEGLKFMVYLQKENIIDESGMPKERFSAEFPKEGPSILRIQQVVRGDSAAYFCASSAGQGGGDTQYFGPGTRLTVL.

The chain carries TRBV5-4 and TRBJ2-5, with TRBD2 identical over 12 bases. This CDR3 is 17 amino acids long. Germline assignment: CDR1 SGHNT and CDR2 YYREEE (reference sequence). The V segment lost 4 bases and the J segment 0 bases; nucleotides outside the gene matches: 7. CDR3 coding DNA: TGTGCCAGCAGCACGACCACTAGCGGGGGGTACCAAGAGACCCAGTACTTC. This gives the protein CASSTTTSGGYQETQYF.